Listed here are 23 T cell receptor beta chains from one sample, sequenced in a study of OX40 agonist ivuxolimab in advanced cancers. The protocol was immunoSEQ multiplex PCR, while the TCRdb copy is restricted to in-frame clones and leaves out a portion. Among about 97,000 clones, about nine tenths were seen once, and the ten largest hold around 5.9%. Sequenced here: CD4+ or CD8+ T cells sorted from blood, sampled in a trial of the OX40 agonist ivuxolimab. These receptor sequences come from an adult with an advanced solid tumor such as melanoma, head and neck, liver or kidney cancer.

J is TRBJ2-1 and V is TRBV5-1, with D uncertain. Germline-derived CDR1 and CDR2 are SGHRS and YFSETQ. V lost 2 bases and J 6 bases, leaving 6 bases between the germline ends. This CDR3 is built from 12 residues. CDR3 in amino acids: CASSFFSNEQFF. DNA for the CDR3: TGCGCCAGCAGCTTCTTTAGCAATGAGCAGTTCTTC.

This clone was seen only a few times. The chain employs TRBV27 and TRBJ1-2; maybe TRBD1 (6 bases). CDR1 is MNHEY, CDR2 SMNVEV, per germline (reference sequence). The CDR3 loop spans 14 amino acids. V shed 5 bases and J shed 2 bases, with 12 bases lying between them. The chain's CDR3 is CASSTSQGNYGYTF. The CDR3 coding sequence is TGTGCCAGCAGTACATCTCAGGGGAACTATGGCTACACCTTC.

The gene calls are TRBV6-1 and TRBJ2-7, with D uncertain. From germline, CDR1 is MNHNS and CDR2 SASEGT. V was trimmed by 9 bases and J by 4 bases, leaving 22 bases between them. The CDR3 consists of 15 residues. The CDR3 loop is CASSYEARAPYEQYF. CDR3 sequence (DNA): TGTGCCAGTTCGTACGAGGCCAGAGCCCCTTACGAGCAGTACTTC.

For the CDR3, the DNA is TGTGCCAGCAGCCCTGACATGAGAAACACCATATATTTT. Translation: CASSPDMRNTIYF. The rearrangement links TRBV5-4 to TRBJ1-3; no clear D gene. The germline gives CDR1 SGHNT, CDR2 YYREEE (reference sequence). The CDR3 runs to 13 residues. Trimming stripped 4 bases from V and 5 bases from J, with 10 bases between.

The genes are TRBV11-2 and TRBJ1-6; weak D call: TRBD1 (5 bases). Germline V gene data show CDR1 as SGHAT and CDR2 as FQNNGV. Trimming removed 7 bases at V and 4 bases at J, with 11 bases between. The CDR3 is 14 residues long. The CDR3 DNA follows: TGTGCCAGCACCAGACAGACTTATAATTCACCCCTCCACTTT. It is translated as CASTRQTYNSPLHF.

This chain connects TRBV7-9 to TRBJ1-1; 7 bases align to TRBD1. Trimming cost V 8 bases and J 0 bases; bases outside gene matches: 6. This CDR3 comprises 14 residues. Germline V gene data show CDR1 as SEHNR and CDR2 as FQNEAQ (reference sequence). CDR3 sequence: CASGGQIMNTEAFF. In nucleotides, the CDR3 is TGTGCCAGCGGGGGACAGATAATGAACACTGAAGCTTTCTTT.

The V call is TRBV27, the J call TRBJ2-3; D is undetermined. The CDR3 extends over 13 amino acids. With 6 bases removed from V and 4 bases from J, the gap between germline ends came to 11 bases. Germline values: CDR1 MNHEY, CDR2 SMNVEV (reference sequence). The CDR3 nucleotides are TGTGCCAGCAGCTCCCCAGCCCCAGATACGCAGTATTTT. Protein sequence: CASSSPAPDTQYF.

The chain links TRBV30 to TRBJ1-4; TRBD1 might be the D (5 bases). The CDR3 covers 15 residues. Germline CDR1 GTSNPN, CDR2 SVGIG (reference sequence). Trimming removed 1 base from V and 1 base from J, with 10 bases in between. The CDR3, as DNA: TGTGCCTGGAGTGCCAACCAGGGAACTAATGAAAAACTGTTTTTT. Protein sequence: CAWSANQGTNEKLFF.

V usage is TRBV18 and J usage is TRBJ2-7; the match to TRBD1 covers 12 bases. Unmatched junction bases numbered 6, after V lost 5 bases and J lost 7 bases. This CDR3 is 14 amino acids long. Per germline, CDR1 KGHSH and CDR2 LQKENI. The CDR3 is CASSTGTGGREQYF. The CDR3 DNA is TGTGCCAGCTCAACCGGGACAGGGGGCCGGGAGCAGTACTTC. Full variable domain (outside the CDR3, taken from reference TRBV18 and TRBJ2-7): NAGVMQNPRHLVRRRGQEARLRCSPMKGHSHVYWYRQLPEEGLKFMVYLQKENIIDESGMPKERFSAEFPKEGPSILRIQQVVRGDSAAYFCASSTGTGGREQYFGPGTRLTVT.

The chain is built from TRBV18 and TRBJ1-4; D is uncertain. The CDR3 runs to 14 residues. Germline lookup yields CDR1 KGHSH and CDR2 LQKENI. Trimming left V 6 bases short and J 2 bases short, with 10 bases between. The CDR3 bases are TGTGCCAGCTCCCCGGGGTGGACTAATGAAAAACTGTTTTTT. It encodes CASSPGWTNEKLFF.

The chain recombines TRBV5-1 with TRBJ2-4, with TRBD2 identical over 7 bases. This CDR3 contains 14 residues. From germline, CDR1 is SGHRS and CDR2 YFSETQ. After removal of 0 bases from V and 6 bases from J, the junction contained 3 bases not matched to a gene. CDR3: CASSLGSGGNIQYF. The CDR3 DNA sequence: TGCGCCAGCAGCTTGGGATCGGGGGGAAACATTCAGTACTTC.

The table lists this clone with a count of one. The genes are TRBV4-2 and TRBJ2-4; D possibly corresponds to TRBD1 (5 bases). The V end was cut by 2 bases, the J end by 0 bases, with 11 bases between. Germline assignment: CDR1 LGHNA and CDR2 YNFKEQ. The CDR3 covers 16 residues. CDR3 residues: CASSQTGALAKNIQYF. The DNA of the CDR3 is TGTGCCAGCAGCCAAACAGGAGCGCTAGCCAAAAACATTCAGTACTTC.

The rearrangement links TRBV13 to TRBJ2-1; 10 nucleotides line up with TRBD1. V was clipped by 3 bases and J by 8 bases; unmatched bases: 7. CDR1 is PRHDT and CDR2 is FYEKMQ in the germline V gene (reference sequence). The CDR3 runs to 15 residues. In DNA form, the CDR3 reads TGTGCCAGCAGCTTTCCCCGGACAGGGGGAGATGAGCAGTTCTTC. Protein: CASSFPRTGGDEQFF.

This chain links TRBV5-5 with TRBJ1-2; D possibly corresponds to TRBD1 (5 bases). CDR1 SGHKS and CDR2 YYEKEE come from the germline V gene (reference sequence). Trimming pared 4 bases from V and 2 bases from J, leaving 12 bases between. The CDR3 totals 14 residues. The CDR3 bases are TGTGCCAGCAGCCGAGGACAACTCAACTATGGCTACACCTTC. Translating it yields CASSRGQLNYGYTF.

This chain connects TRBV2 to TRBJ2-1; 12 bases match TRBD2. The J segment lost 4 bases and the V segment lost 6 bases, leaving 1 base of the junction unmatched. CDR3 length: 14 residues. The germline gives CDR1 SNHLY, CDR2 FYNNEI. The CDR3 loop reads CASRGTSGYNEQFF. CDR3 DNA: TGTGCCAGCAGGGGGACTAGCGGGTACAATGAGCAGTTCTTC.

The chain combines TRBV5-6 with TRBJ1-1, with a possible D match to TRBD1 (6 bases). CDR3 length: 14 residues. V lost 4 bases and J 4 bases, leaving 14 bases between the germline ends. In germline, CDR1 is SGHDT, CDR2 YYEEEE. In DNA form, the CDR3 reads TGTGCCAGCAGCCTTCCCGGAGGGGGCACTGAAGCTTTCTTT. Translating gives CASSLPGGGTEAFF.

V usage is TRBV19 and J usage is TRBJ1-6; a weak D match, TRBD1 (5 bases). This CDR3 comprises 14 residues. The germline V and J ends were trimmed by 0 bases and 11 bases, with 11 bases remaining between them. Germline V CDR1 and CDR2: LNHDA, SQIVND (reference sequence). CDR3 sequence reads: CASSIDFAGAPLHF. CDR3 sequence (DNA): TGTGCCAGTAGTATAGACTTTGCGGGGGCACCCCTCCACTTT.

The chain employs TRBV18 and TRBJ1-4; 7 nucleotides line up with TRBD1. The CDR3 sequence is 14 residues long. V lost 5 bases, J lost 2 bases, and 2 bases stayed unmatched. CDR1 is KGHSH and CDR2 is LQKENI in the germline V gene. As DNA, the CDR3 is TGTGCCAGCTCAAAAGGGGGCACTAATGAAAAACTGTTTTTT. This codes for CASSKGGTNEKLFF.

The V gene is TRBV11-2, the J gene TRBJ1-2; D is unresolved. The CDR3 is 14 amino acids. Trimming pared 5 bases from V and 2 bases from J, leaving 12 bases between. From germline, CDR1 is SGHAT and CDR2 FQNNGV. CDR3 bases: TGTGCCAGCAGCCCTGTTGGACCGAACTATGGCTACACCTTC. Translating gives CASSPVGPNYGYTF. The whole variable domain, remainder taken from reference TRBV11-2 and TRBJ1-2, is EAGVAQSPRYKIIEKRQSVAFWCNPISGHATLYWYQQILGQGPKLLIQFQNNGVVDDSQLPKDRFSAERLKGVDSTLKIQPAKLEDSAVYLCASSPVGPNYGYTFGSGTRLTVV.

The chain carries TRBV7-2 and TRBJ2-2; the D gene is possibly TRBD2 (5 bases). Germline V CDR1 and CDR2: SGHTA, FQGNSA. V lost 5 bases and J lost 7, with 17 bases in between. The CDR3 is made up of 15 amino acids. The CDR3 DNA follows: TGTGCCAGCAGCCTATTCGAGGGAACGGGCGGGGAGCTGTTTTTT. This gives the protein CASSLFEGTGGELFF.

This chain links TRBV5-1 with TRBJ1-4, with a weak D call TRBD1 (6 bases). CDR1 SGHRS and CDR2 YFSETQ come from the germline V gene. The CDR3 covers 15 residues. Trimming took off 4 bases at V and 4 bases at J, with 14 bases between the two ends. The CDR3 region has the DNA TGCGCCAGCAGCCCTGCAGGGGTCCTTAATGAAAAACTGTTTTTT. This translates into CASSPAGVLNEKLFF.

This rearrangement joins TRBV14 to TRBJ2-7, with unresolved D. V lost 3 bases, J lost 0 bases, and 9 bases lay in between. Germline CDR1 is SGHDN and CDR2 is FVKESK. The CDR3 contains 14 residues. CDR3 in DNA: TGTGCCAGCAGCCATACTTCAAGCTCCTACGAGCAGTACTTC. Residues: CASSHTSSSYEQYF.

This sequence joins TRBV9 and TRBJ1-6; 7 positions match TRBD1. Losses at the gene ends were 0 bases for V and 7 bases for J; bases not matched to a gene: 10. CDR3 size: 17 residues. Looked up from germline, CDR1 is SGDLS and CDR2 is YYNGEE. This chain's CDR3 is CASSVAGTDPLNSPLHF. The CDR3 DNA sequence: TGTGCCAGCAGCGTAGCCGGGACAGATCCCCTCAATTCACCCCTCCACTTT.